The TCR beta chain under discussion was sequenced for a study of blood T cell repertoires in COVID-19. In the original analysis: Reference gene primer amplification yielded estimated nucleated cell counts. TCRdb keeps only in-frame clones here, not all; method: immunoSEQ multiplex PCR. That table gives V, J and clone size, and the DNA gave D and trimming. The sample carries about 320,000 clones, 90% recorded once. The CDR3 totals 14 residues. Per germline, CDR1 SGHRS and CDR2 YFSETQ. V shed 4 bases and J 3 bases; nucleotides not matched to a gene: 5. The rearrangement links TRBV5-1 to TRBJ1-2; 8 bases agree with TRBD1. Sequenced: PBMCs or T cells enriched from blood (not recorded which). The TCR comes from a man aged 55 to 70 who had recovered from COVID-19. CDR3 coding DNA: TGCGCCAGCAGCGAGCCGACAGGGGACTATGGCTACACCTTC. Protein: CASSEPTGDYGYTF. Full variable domain (outside the CDR3, taken from reference TRBV5-1 and TRBJ1-2): KAGVTQTPRYLIKTRGQQVTLSCSPISGHRSVSWYQQTPGQGLQFLFEYFSETQRNKGNFPGRFSGRQFSNSRSEMNVSTLELGDSALYLCASSEPTGDYGYTFGSGTRLTVV.